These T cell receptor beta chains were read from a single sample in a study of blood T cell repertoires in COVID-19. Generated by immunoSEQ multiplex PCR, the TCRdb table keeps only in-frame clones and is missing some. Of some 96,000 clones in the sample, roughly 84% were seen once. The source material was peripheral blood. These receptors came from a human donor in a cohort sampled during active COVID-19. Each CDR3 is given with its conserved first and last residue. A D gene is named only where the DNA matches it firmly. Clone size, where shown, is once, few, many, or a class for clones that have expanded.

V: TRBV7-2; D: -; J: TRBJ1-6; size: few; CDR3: CASSSGTQNSPLHF; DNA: TGTGCCAGCAGCTCCGGGACACAGAATTCACCCCTCCACTTT
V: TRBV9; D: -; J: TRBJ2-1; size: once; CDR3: CASSGRGLNEQFF; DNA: TGTGCCAGCAGCGGAAGAGGACTCAATGAGCAGTTCTTC
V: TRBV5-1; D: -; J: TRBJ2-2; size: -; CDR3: CASSSGHSNTGELFF; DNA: TGCGCCAGCAGCTCGGGACACTCAAACACCGGGGAGCTGTTTTTT
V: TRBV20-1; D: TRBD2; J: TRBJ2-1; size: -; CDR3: CSASDGLAGYNEQFF; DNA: TGCAGTGCTAGTGATGGCCTAGCGGGGTACAATGAGCAGTTCTTC
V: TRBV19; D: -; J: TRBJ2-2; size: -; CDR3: CASTQSNTGELFF; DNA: TGTGCCAGTACCCAGTCGAACACCGGGGAGCTGTTTTTT
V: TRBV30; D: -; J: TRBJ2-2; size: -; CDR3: CAWSPLNGELFF; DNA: TGTGCCTGGAGTCCCCTAAACGGGGAGCTGTTTTTT
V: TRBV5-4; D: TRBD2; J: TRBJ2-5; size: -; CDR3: CASSLAGLAGETQYF; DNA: TGTGCCAGCAGCTTGGCCGGACTAGCGGGAGAGACCCAGTACTTC
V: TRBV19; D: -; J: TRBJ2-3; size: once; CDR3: CASSKWGLLMGTDTQYF; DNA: TGTGCCAGTAGTAAATGGGGACTCTTGATGGGCACAGATACGCAGTATTTT
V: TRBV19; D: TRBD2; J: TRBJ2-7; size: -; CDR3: CASSSGTSGYEQYF; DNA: TGTGCCAGTAGTAGCGGGACTAGCGGCTACGAGCAGTACTTC
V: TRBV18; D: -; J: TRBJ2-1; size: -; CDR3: CASSPPSEYNKNEQFF; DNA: TGTGCCAGCTCACCACCGAGCGAGTATAATAAAAATGAGCAGTTCTTC
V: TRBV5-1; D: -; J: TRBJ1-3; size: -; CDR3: CASTEASSGNTIYF; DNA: TGCGCCAGCACCGAGGCTAGTTCTGGAAACACCATATATTTT
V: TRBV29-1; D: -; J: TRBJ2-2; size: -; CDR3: CSVGGANTGELFF; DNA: TGCAGCGTTGGCGGGGCGAACACCGGGGAGCTGTTTTTT
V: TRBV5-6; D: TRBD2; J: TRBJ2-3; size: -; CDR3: CASSLGGAPPDTQYF; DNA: TGTGCCAGCAGCCTCGGGGGGGCCCCTCCAGATACGCAGTATTTT
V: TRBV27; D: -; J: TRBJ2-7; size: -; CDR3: CATREREEQYF; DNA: TGTGCCACCCGAGAACGGGAGGAGCAGTACTTC
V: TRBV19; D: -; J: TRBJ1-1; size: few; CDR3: CASTVPQTGNTEAFF; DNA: TGTGCCAGTACGGTCCCACAGACAGGCAACACTGAAGCTTTCTTT
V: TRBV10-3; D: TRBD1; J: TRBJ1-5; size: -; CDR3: CAISERQGVQPQHF; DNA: TGTGCCATCAGTGAAAGACAGGGTGTTCAGCCCCAGCATTTT
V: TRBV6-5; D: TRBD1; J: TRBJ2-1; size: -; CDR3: CASKVITGGVNEQFF; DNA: TGTGCCAGCAAGGTCATAACAGGGGGTGTCAATGAGCAGTTCTTC
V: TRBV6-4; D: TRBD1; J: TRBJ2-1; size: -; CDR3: CASSAIPGTGVNEQFF; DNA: TGTGCCAGCAGTGCCATCCCCGGGACAGGGGTGAATGAGCAGTTCTTC
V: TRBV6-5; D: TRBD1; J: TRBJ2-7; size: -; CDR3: CASRDRSAYEQYF; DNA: TGTGCCAGCCGGGACAGGAGCGCCTACGAGCAGTACTTC
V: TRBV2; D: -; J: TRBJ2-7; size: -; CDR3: CAKGGTGQRSYEQYF; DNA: TGTGCCAAAGGGGGGACGGGACAGCGTTCCTACGAGCAGTACTTC
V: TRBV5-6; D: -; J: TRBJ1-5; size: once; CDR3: CASSSRGGVNQPQHF; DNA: TGTGCCAGCAGCTCGAGGGGGGGTGTCAATCAGCCCCAGCATTTT
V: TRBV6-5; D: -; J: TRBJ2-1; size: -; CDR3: CASSYEATYNEQFF; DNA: TGTGCCAGCAGTTACGAGGCAACTTACAATGAGCAGTTCTTC
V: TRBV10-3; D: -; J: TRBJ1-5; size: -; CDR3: CAISEREGNQPQHF; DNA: TGTGCCATCAGTGAGAGGGAGGGCAATCAGCCCCAGCATTTT
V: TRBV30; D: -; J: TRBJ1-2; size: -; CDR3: CAWSLGYGYTF; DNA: TGTGCTTGGTCCCTAGGCTATGGCTACACCTTC
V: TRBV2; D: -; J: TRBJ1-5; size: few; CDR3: CASRGGQYNQPQHF; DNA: TGTGCCAGCAGGGGCGGACAGTACAATCAGCCCCAGCATTTT
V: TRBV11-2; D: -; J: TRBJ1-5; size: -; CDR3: CASSLDLVGSRSSNQPQHF; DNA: TGTGCCAGCAGCTTAGATCTGGTAGGGAGCAGAAGTAGCAATCAGCCCCAGCATTTT
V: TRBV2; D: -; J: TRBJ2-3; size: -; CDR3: CASSEISGPPRTDTQYF; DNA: TGTGCCAGCAGTGAGATCTCAGGCCCACCGCGCACAGATACGCAGTATTTT
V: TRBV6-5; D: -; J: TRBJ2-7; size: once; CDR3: CASSYSWETYEQYF; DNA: TGTGCCAGCAGTTACTCGTGGGAGACTTACGAGCAGTACTTC
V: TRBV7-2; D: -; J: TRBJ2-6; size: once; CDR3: CASSLLRRGWSGANVLTF; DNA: TGTGCCAGCAGCTTACTTCGAAGGGGTTGGTCTGGGGCCAACGTCCTGACTTTC
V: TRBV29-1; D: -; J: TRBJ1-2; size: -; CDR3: CSVDDGTSYGYTF; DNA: TGCAGCGTTGATGATGGGACATCCTATGGCTACACCTTC
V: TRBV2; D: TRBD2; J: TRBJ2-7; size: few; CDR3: CASRRLAGRYEQYF; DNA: TGTGCCAGCCGAAGACTAGCGGGACGATACGAGCAGTACTTC
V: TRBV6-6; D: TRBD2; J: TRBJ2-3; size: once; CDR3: CASSLSVAGGPADTQYF; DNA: TGTGCCAGCAGTCTATCTGTAGCGGGGGGCCCGGCGGATACGCAGTATTTT
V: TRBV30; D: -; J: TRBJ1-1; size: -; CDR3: CAWSDRDTEAFF; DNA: TGTGCCTGGAGTGACAGGGACACTGAAGCTTTCTTT
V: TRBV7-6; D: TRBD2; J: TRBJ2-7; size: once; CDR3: CASSVGLAEPYEQYF; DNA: TGTGCCAGCAGCGTGGGACTAGCGGAACCTTACGAGCAGTACTTC
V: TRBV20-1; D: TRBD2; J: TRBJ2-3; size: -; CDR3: CSASPTSGGVGQYF; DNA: TGCAGTGCTAGTCCGACTAGCGGGGGGGTGGGGCAGTATTTT
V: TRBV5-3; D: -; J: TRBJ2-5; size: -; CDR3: CARSLLTRETQYF; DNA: TGTGCCAGAAGCTTGTTAACTAGAGAGACCCAGTACTTC
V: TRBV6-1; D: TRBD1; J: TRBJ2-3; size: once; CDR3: CASSGGQGAVKTDTQYF; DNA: TGTGCCAGCAGTGGGGGACAGGGGGCAGTGAAGACAGATACGCAGTATTTT
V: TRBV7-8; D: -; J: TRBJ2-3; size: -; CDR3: CASSFPRAGNFTDTQYF; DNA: TGTGCCAGCAGCTTTCCCAGGGCGGGGAACTTCACAGATACGCAGTATTTT
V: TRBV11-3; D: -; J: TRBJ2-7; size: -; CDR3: CASSFGGANEQYF; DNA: TGTGCCAGCAGCTTTGGGGGCGCGAACGAGCAGTACTTC
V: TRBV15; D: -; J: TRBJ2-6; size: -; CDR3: CATSRGLSPGANVLTF; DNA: TGTGCCACCAGCAGAGGACTGAGCCCTGGGGCCAACGTCCTGACTTTC
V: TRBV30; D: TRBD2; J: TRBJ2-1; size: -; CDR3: CAWNTGGGFAARSYNEQFF; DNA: TGTGCCTGGAATACGGGCGGGGGATTTGCGGCACGCTCCTACAATGAGCAGTTCTTC
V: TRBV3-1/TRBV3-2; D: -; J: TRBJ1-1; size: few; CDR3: CASSARHPGGNTEAFF; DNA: TGTGCCAGCAGCGCCCGTCACCCGGGGGGGAACACTGAAGCTTTCTTT
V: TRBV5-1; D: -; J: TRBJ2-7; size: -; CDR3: CASSLVVGGSYEQYF; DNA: TGCGCCAGCAGCTTGGTCGTGGGAGGATCCTACGAGCAGTACTTC
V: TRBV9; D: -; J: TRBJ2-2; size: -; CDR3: CASSDDGQDKTGELFF; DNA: TGTGCCAGCAGCGATGACGGGCAGGACAAAACCGGGGAGCTGTTTTTT
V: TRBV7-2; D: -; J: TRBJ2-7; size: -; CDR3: CASSRDTASYEQYF; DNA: TGTGCCAGCAGCCGGGACACCGCTTCCTACGAGCAGTACTTC
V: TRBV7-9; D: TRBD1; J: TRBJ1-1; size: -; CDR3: CASSSTGYNTEAFF; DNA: TGTGCCAGCAGCTCGACAGGGTATAACACTGAAGCTTTCTTT
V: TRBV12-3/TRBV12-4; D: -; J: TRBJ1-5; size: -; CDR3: CASTYRNQPQHF; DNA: TGTGCCAGCACCTACAGGAATCAGCCCCAGCATTTT
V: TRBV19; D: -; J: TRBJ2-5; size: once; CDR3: CASSQAGTKQETQYF; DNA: TGTGCCAGTAGTCAAGCGGGCACAAAACAAGAGACCCAGTACTTC
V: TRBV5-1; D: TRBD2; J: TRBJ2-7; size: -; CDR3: CASSSVGSGLVEQYF; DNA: TGCGCCAGCAGCTCAGTAGGTAGCGGGCTCGTCGAGCAGTACTTC
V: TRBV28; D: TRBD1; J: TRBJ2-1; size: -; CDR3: CASQTLGQHNEQFF; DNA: TGTGCCAGTCAGACTCTGGGACAGCACAATGAGCAGTTCTTC
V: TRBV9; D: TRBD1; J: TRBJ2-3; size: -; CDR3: CASSPRQGENTQYF; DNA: TGTGCCAGCAGCCCGAGACAGGGGGAGAATACGCAGTATTTT